What follows are 19 T cell receptor beta chains derived from one specimen sequenced in a study of cytomegalovirus exposure and HLA in healthy donors. The PCR employed 60 Vbeta primers together with 13 Jbeta primers. Assay: immunoSEQ multiplex PCR; the TCRdb copy retains only in-frame clones and omits some. The sample lists under 200,000 clones; approximately 79% were seen once. The sample taken for sequencing was PBMCs. The receptors come from a human donor in good health.

Only a few counts were recorded for this clone. Mismatch with germline at one junction end may stem from a read error. This chain links TRBV27 with TRBJ2-2, with 8 bases identical to TRBD1. Germline CDR1 MNHEY, CDR2 SMNVEV (reference sequence). The CDR3 loop spans 15 amino acids. DNA of the CDR3: TGTGCCAGCAGTTTCCGGACAGGGAACGCCGGGGAGCTGTTTTTT. Translation gives CASSFRTGNAGELFF.

The chain carries TRBV9 and TRBJ1-1, with a possible D match to TRBD1 (5 bases). The CDR3 covers 15 residues. Germline V CDR1 and CDR2: SGDLS, YYNGEE. Trimming stripped 4 bases from V and 0 bases from J, with 13 bases between. In DNA, the CDR3 is TGTGCCAGCAGCCCGGGGGGGATCATGAACACTGAAGCTTTCTTT. This codes for CASSPGGIMNTEAFF.

The chain joins TRBV5-4 to TRBJ2-1; 9 bases match TRBD1. V trimming: 3 bases; J trimming: 6 bases; junction bases outside the gene matches: 7. Germline loops: CDR1 SGHNT, CDR2 YYREEE (reference sequence). The CDR3 extends over 15 amino acids. In nucleotides, the CDR3 is TGTGCCAGCAGCTCCGCCGGGACAGGGATCAATGAGCAGTTCTTC. Residues: CASSSAGTGINEQFF.

The V gene is TRBV6-6, the J gene TRBJ2-2; D is ambiguous. Germline V gene sequence: CDR1 MNHNY, CDR2 SVGAGI (reference sequence). V was pared by 4 bases and J by 1 base, with 7 bases between. This CDR3 has 14 residues. DNA of the CDR3: TGTGCCAGCAGTTTCCCCCAGAACACCGGGGAGCTGTTTTTT. Its translation: CASSFPQNTGELFF.

The rearrangement links TRBV2 to TRBJ2-4, with D unclear. The ends were cut back, 7 bases at V and 1 base at J, with 11 bases in the middle. There are 14 residues in the CDR3. The germline V gene encodes CDR1 SNHLY and CDR2 FYNNEI. The CDR3 DNA sequence: TGTGCCAGCACAACTTTGGAGGCCAAAAACATTCAGTACTTC. Translated: CASTTLEAKNIQYF.

V gene TRBV4-2 combines with J gene TRBJ1-3; D unclear. The CDR3 runs to 16 residues. CDR1 LGHNA and CDR2 YNFKEQ come from the germline V gene. With 5 bases removed from V and 0 bases from J, the gap between germline ends came to 14 bases. CDR3: CASSEAHGLSGNTIYF. CDR3 sequence (DNA): TGTGCCAGCAGCGAAGCCCATGGACTCTCTGGAAACACCATATATTTT.

The rearrangement links TRBV9 to TRBJ2-5, with D possibly matching TRBD2 (5 bases). Germline assignment: CDR1 SGDLS and CDR2 YYNGEE. The ends were cut back, 4 bases at V and 5 bases at J, with 9 bases in the middle. The CDR3 has 12 residues. This chain's CDR3 is CASSLSGETQYF. CDR3 DNA sequence: TGTGCCAGCAGCCTCTCGGGGGAGACCCAGTACTTC.

The genes are TRBV11-2 and TRBJ1-2, with D possibly TRBD1 on 6 matching bases. Germline lookup yields CDR1 SGHAT and CDR2 FQNNGV. The CDR3 loop spans 17 amino acids. Between the trimmed V and J ends, which lost 0 bases and 1 base, there was a span of 15 bases. The CDR3 DNA follows: TGTGCCAGCAGCTTAGATCTTAACACAGGGAATAACTATGGCTACACCTTC. Translated: CASSLDLNTGNNYGYTF.

In this sample, this clone turned up a few times. The V call is TRBV7-2, the J call TRBJ1-1, with D possibly matching TRBD1 (5 bases). Looked up from germline, CDR1 is SGHTA and CDR2 is FQGNSA. V lost 0 bases, J lost 10 bases, and 15 bases lay in between. The CDR3 runs to 14 residues. DNA for the CDR3: TGTGCCAGCAGCTTAGCGGGTTCCCCCGGGGGAGCTTTCTTT. It codes for CASSLAGSPGGAFF.

V is TRBV9 and J is TRBJ2-1; TRBD2 matches 8 bases. Germline loops: CDR1 SGDLS, CDR2 YYNGEE. The CDR3 has 16 residues. V was pared by 0 bases and J by 8 bases, with 10 bases of the junction left unmatched. The CDR3 sequence is CASSVATRGGGDEQFF. For the CDR3, the DNA is TGTGCCAGCAGCGTAGCTACACGGGGGGGCGGGGATGAGCAGTTCTTC.

J is TRBJ2-7 and V is TRBV7-8, with D perhaps matching TRBD2 (7 bases). Germline V gives CDR1 SGHVS, CDR2 FQNEAQ. The V end was cut by 3 bases, the J end by 4 bases, with 10 bases between. The CDR3 consists of 13 residues. CDR3 nucleotides: TGTGCCAGCAGCTTCGGGGGGCCTTACGAGCAGTACTTC. Its translation: CASSFGGPYEQYF. Using reference TRBV7-8 and TRBJ2-7 for the parts outside the CDR3, the full variable domain is GAGVSQSPRYKVAKRGQDVALRCDPISGHVSLFWYQQALGQGPEFLTYFQNEAQLDKSGLPSDRFFAERPEGSVSTLKIQRTQQEDSAVYLCASSFGGPYEQYFGPGTRLTVT.

V and J are TRBV27 and TRBJ1-2, with unresolved D. This CDR3 comprises 13 residues. V lost 5 bases and J lost 8, with 15 bases in between. Germline CDR1 MNHEY, CDR2 SMNVEV (reference sequence). In DNA, the CDR3 is TGTGCCAGCAGTGTCACCTCGACGGGGGGCTACACCTTC. Residues: CASSVTSTGGYTF.

The gene calls are TRBV28 and TRBJ2-7, with 11 bases that match TRBD2. CDR1 MDHEN and CDR2 SYDVKM come from the germline V gene. Trimming removed 8 bases from V and 7 bases from J; junction bases left unmatched: 10. This CDR3 comprises 14 residues. The CDR3: CASLSGGAAGEQYF. The CDR3 DNA follows: TGTGCCAGCCTTAGCGGGGGGGCTGCAGGTGAGCAGTACTTC.

The rearrangement uses TRBV11-2 and TRBJ1-5; D is uncertain. V was cut by 5 bases and J by 6 bases, with 11 bases left in between. Germline V gene lookup returns CDR1 SGHAT and CDR2 FQNNGV. This CDR3 has 13 residues. CDR3 sequence: CASSQDWGQPQHF. In DNA, the CDR3 is TGTGCCAGCAGCCAGGACTGGGGTCAGCCCCAGCATTTT.

The V call is TRBV4-3, the J call TRBJ1-6; no firm D call. The CDR3 totals 14 residues. Germline CDR1 and CDR2: LGHNA and YSLEER. With 1 base removed from V and 9 bases from J, the gap between germline ends came to 10 bases. The CDR3 spells CASSQGSETSPLHF. CDR3 DNA sequence: TGCGCCAGCAGCCAAGGATCGGAGACTTCACCCCTCCACTTT.

The rearrangement joins TRBV7-2 to TRBJ1-3; maybe TRBD1 (6 bases). Trimming took off 1 base at V and 4 bases at J, with 11 bases between the two ends. The CDR3 consists of 15 residues. In germline, CDR1 is SGHTA, CDR2 FQGNSA. The CDR3, as DNA: TGTGCCAGCAGCTTAGAATGGGGGCTGGGAAACACCATATATTTT. This codes for CASSLEWGLGNTIYF.

The rearrangement uses TRBV29-1 and TRBJ2-7; 11 bases align to TRBD1. CDR3 length: 15 residues. Looked up from germline, CDR1 is SQVTM and CDR2 is ANQGSEA. V was pared by 5 bases and J by 6 bases, with 12 bases of the junction left unmatched. Written as DNA, the CDR3 is TGCAGCGTTTCCTACCGGGACAGGGGGATCTCCGAGCAGTACTTC. This encodes CSVSYRDRGISEQYF.

This sequence joins TRBV21-1 and TRBJ1-2. TRBV21-1 is given as a pseudogene. The CDR3 extends over 16 amino acids. The CDR3 sequence is CASSLRLGSGDYGYTF. CDR3 sequence (DNA): TGTGCCAGCAGCCTACGCCTGGGGAGTGGCGACTATGGCTACACCTTC.

V gene TRBV2 combines with J gene TRBJ2-1; possible D gene TRBD1, 5 bases. This CDR3 region has 14 residues. CDR1 SNHLY and CDR2 FYNNEI come from the germline V gene. V lost 7 bases, J lost 2 bases, and 12 bases lay in between. This CDR3 is CASTLQGTYNEQFF. CDR3 nucleotides: TGTGCCAGCACTTTGCAGGGTACCTACAATGAGCAGTTCTTC. The full variable domain, completed using reference TRBV2 and TRBJ2-1, is EPEVTQTPSHQVTQMGQEVILRCVPISNHLYFYWYRQILGQKVEFLVSFYNNEISEKSEIFDDQFSVERPDGSNFTLKIRSTKLEDSAMYFCASTLQGTYNEQFFGPGTRLTVL.